The 15 T cell receptor beta chains reported below all come from one sample, sequenced in a study of blood T cell repertoires in COVID-19. Some clones are missing from TCRdb's copy, which holds only in-frame ones; the method was immunoSEQ multiplex PCR. The sample has around 190,000 clones, around 83% seen once. Source material: peripheral blood. These receptor sequences come from a human donor in a cohort sampled during active COVID-19.

The V and J genes are TRBV5-1 and TRBJ2-7; 9 bases agree with TRBD1. This CDR3 comprises 14 residues. Germline V gives CDR1 SGHRS, CDR2 YFSETQ. Germline trimming cut 4 bases from V and 4 bases from J; bases unmatched to any gene: 6. Here the CDR3 reads CASSPGTGRYEQYF. The CDR3 nucleotides read TGCGCCAGCAGCCCAGGGACAGGGCGTTACGAGCAGTACTTC.

The chain combines TRBV7-9 with TRBJ2-7, with D maybe TRBD1 (6 bases). Per the germline V gene, CDR1 is SEHNR and CDR2 is FQNEAQ (reference sequence). Trimming pared 6 bases from V and 2 bases from J, leaving 11 bases between. The CDR3 has 13 residues. The CDR3 nucleotides are TGTGCCAGCAGTTCCAGGGGCCCCTACGAGCAGTACTTC. Translated, it gives CASSSRGPYEQYF.

The count of this clone is one. The genes are TRBV28 and TRBJ2-7; 7 bases fit TRBD1. The length of the CDR3 is 16 residues. The V gene's germline CDR1 is MDHEN and CDR2 SYDVKM. After removal of 6 bases from V and 2 bases from J, the junction contained 13 bases not matched to a gene. The CDR3 sequence: CASSSPGGNSPYEQYF. The DNA of the CDR3 is TGTGCCAGCAGCTCCCCAGGGGGTAACAGCCCCTACGAGCAGTACTTC.

This clone has only one observation. V is TRBV5-1 and J is TRBJ1-1; 7 nucleotides match TRBD1. With V trimmed by 3 bases and J by 1 base, 9 bases remained unmatched. CDR3 length: 16 amino acids. CDR1 and CDR2 from the germline V gene are SGHRS and YFSETQ. In DNA form, the CDR3 reads TGCGCCAGCAGCTCGACACAGGGGATTGGGAACACTGAAGCTTTCTTT. It codes for CASSSTQGIGNTEAFF. Full variable domain (rest looked up from reference TRBV5-1 and TRBJ1-1): KAGVTQTPRYLIKTRGQQVTLSCSPISGHRSVSWYQQTPGQGLQFLFEYFSETQRNKGNFPGRFSGRQFSNSRSEMNVSTLELGDSALYLCASSSTQGIGNTEAFFGQGTRLTVV.

The rearrangement links TRBV28 to TRBJ2-7, with D maybe TRBD1 (6 bases). The CDR3 has 13 amino acids. Germline V gene lookup returns CDR1 MDHEN and CDR2 SYDVKM. Trimming took 3 bases from V and 2 from J, leaving 8 bases between them. In nucleotides, the CDR3 is TGTGCCAGCAGTTTGGGACACCCCTACGAGCAGTACTTC. Translating it yields CASSLGHPYEQYF.

This chain links TRBV28 with TRBJ1-5; D possibly corresponds to TRBD1 (5 bases). Germline values: CDR1 MDHEN, CDR2 SYDVKM. V lost 10 bases and J lost 2, with 15 bases in between. The CDR3 is 14 residues long. CDR3 sequence (DNA): TGTGCCACCGTAACGGGGGTCGGCAATCAGCCCCAGCATTTT. It encodes CATVTGVGNQPQHF. Complete variable domain (other parts from reference TRBV28 and TRBJ1-5): DVKVTQSSRYLVKRTGEKVFLECVQDMDHENMFWYRQDPGLGLRLIYFSYDVKMKEKGDIPEGYSVSREKKERFSLILESASTNQTSMYLCATVTGVGNQPQHFGDGTRLSIL.

V usage is TRBV7-9 and J usage is TRBJ2-7; TRBD2 matches at 8 bases. Germline V gene lookup returns CDR1 SEHNR and CDR2 FQNEAQ (reference sequence). After removal of 5 bases from V and 3 bases from J, the junction contained 9 bases not matched to a gene. This CDR3 has 15 residues. CDR3 loop: CASSPGPGGRYEQYF. CDR3 DNA: TGTGCCAGCAGCCCAGGCCCGGGGGGGCGCTACGAGCAGTACTTC.

This clone was seen a single time. The chain joins TRBV24-1 to TRBJ2-5, with 7 positions matching TRBD1. Per the germline V gene, CDR1 is KGHDR and CDR2 is SFDVKD. The V and J ends lost 3 bases and 4 bases, in that order; junction bases with no gene match: 7. The CDR3 loop spans 15 amino acids. The CDR3 loop is CATSDRNRGTETQYF. The CDR3, as DNA: TGTGCCACCAGTGATCGGAACAGGGGAACAGAGACCCAGTACTTC.

The chain has TRBV11-3 and TRBJ2-5; 9 bases align to TRBD1. V was pared by 4 bases and J by 1 base, with 1 base of the junction left unmatched. From germline, CDR1 is SGHNT and CDR2 YENEEA. The CDR3 consists of 14 residues. DNA for the CDR3: TGTGCCAGCAGCTCGGGACAGGGCCAAGAGACCCAGTACTTC. This gives the protein CASSSGQGQETQYF. Full variable domain (outside the CDR3, taken from reference TRBV11-3 and TRBJ2-5): EAGVVQSPRYKIIEKKQPVAFWCNPISGHNTLYWYLQNLGQGPELLIRYENEEAVDDSQLPKDRFSAERLKGVDSTLKIQPAELGDSAVYLCASSSGQGQETQYFGPGTRLLVL.

J is TRBJ2-6 and V is TRBV6-2 or TRBV6-3, with TRBD1 matching over 7 bases. The V and J ends lost 6 bases and 0 bases, in that order; junction bases with no gene match: 8. The germline CDR1 and CDR2 sequences are MNHEY and SVGEGT. This CDR3 comprises 17 residues. The CDR3 here is CASSPGTVLSGANVLTF. The CDR3 DNA reads TGTGCCAGCAGCCCCGGGACAGTTCTCTCTGGGGCCAACGTCCTGACTTTC.

This clone was seen only a few times. The chain couples TRBV7-2 to TRBJ1-5; D unresolved. This CDR3 region has 16 residues. Germline V gives CDR1 SGHTA, CDR2 FQGNSA. The V gene lost 1 base and the J gene lost 2 bases, with 12 bases spanning the gap. This CDR3 reads CASSLEGGLGNQPQHF. The DNA of the CDR3 is TGTGCCAGCAGCTTAGAGGGCGGGTTGGGCAATCAGCCCCAGCATTTT.

CDR3: CASSLTPLAGGNNEQFF. In nucleotides, the CDR3 is TGTGCCAGCAGCTTAACCCCACTAGCGGGGGGCAACAATGAGCAGTTCTTC. The chain uses TRBV11-3 and TRBJ2-1, with 12 bases matching TRBD2. The germline V gene encodes CDR1 SGHNT and CDR2 YENEEA. The length of the CDR3 is 17 residues. V was clipped by 2 bases and J by 5 bases; unmatched bases: 7.

The chain uses TRBV7-9 and TRBJ1-1, with 9 bases fitting TRBD1. The CDR3 has 17 residues. V shed 3 bases, J shed 0 bases, and the junction held 8 bases outside the gene matches. Looked up from germline, CDR1 is SEHNR and CDR2 is FQNEAQ (reference sequence). The CDR3 bases are TGTGCCAGCAGCTTGACAGGGGGGCGGGGAATGAACACTGAAGCTTTCTTT. This encodes CASSLTGGRGMNTEAFF.

This clone appeared a few times. V gene TRBV19 combines with J gene TRBJ2-7; TRBD1 is a possible D gene (6 bases). Trimming removed 9 bases at V and 1 base at J, with 19 bases between. The germline CDR1 and CDR2 sequences are LNHDA and SQIVND (reference sequence). The CDR3 has 15 amino acids. The CDR3 is CASSLTGGISYEQYF. The DNA of the CDR3 is TGTGCCAGCTCACTCACTGGGGGCATTTCCTACGAGCAGTACTTC.

This clone was found a few times. The CDR3 sequence is CATSDSSSYEQYF. CDR3 coding DNA: TGTGCCACCAGTGATTCGAGCTCCTACGAGCAGTACTTC. The rearrangement joins TRBV24-1 to TRBJ2-7, with D hard to call. CDR3 length equals 13 residues. CDR1 KGHDR and CDR2 SFDVKD come from the germline V gene. Trimming took off 2 bases at V and 0 bases at J, with 4 bases between the two ends.